This T cell receptor (beta chain) came from a study of OX40 agonist ivuxolimab in advanced cancers. The method was immunoSEQ multiplex PCR; TCRdb's version includes in-frame clones alone and lacks a portion of them. Of 25,000 to 40,000 clones in the sample, approximately 87% were seen once. V shed 7 bases and J shed 10 bases, with 11 bases lying between them. There are 11 residues in the CDR3. Germline V lookup: CDR1 MNHNS, CDR2 SASEGT. This receptor was obtained from an adult with an advanced solid tumor such as melanoma, head and neck, liver or kidney cancer. The rearrangement links TRBV6-1 to TRBJ2-1; the D gene is possibly TRBD1 (5 bases). Sequenced material: CD4+ or CD8+ T cells sorted from blood, taken in a trial of the OX40 agonist ivuxolimab. As DNA, the CDR3 is TGTGCCAGCATGGAGTCAGGGGAGCAGTTCTTC. Amino acid sequence: CASMESGEQFF.